This T cell receptor (beta chain) emerged from a study of OX40 agonist ivuxolimab in advanced cancers. Study context: Dose-escalation patients suffered from hepatocellular carcinoma, melanoma, renal cell or head and neck cancer. Anti-PD-1, anti-PD-L1 or anti-CTLA-4 therapy given earlier was allowed, and about 38% had some.

Sequencing used immunoSEQ multiplex PCR; TCRdb keeps in-frame clones, though not all of them. The sample has tens of thousands of clones; more than 85% are singletons. V trimming: 2 bases; J trimming: 12 bases; junction bases outside the gene matches: 15. The CDR3 spans 16 residues. The V gene's germline CDR1 is SGHTA and CDR2 FQGNSA. This receptor was obtained from an adult with an advanced solid tumor such as melanoma, head and neck, liver or kidney cancer. Material: CD4+ or CD8+ T cells sorted from blood, obtained in a trial of the OX40 agonist ivuxolimab. V usage is TRBV7-2 and J usage is TRBJ2-1, with 8 bases matching TRBD2. The CDR3 DNA is TGTGCCAGCAGCTTATTTCTCGCGGGAGGCCGACTTGGGCAGTTCTTC. Encoded protein: CASSLFLAGGRLGQFF.